Shown below are 27 T cell receptor beta chains from a single sample sequenced in a study of blood T cell repertoires in COVID-19. Only in-frame clones appear in the TCRdb table, and some are missing; sequencing was by immunoSEQ multiplex PCR. The sample shows 71,000 or so clones, about nine tenths of them seen only once. What was sequenced was peripheral blood. All receptors derive from a woman aged 18-29 years with acute or convalescent COVID-19.

The chain links TRBV5-1 to TRBJ1-4; D is possibly TRBD1 (5 bases). The CDR3 is 17 amino acids. V was pared by 1 base and J by 7 bases, with 20 bases between. Germline V CDR1 and CDR2: SGHRS, YFSETQ. The CDR3 reads CASSLWGSDRGGEKLFF. In nucleotides, the CDR3 is TGCGCCAGCAGCTTGTGGGGATCAGACAGAGGCGGTGAAAAACTGTTTTTT.

The gene calls are TRBV24-1 and TRBJ2-2; 7 bases fit TRBD1. The length of the CDR3 is 14 residues. Germline-derived CDR1 and CDR2 are KGHDR and SFDVKD. Unmatched junction bases numbered 3, after V lost 6 bases and J lost 3 bases. DNA for the CDR3: TGTGCCACCAGTTTAGGGGGCGACACCGGGGAGCTGTTTTTT. Protein sequence: CATSLGGDTGELFF.

This clone was detected once. The chain combines TRBV7-2 with TRBJ2-5; D is possibly TRBD1 (6 bases). Per germline, CDR1 SGHTA and CDR2 FQGNSA. The ends were cut back, 2 bases at V and 5 bases at J, with 18 bases in the middle. This CDR3 region has 16 residues. CDR3 sequence reads: CASSLFVQGDGETQYF. Here the CDR3 DNA reads TGTGCCAGCAGCTTATTCGTACAGGGTGACGGGGAGACCCAGTACTTC.

The chain has TRBV6-5 and TRBJ1-6, with 9 bases fitting TRBD1. The CDR3 totals 16 residues. Germline V lookup: CDR1 MNHEY, CDR2 SVGAGI. Trimming took 0 bases from V and 9 from J; bases not matched to a gene: 6. CDR3 DNA: TGTGCCAGCAGTTACTCGAGAGGGACAGGGACTTCACCCCTCCACTTT. Translation: CASSYSRGTGTSPLHF.

A single count supports this clone. This chain joins TRBV4-1 and TRBJ1-2; TRBD1 might be the D (6 bases). V was clipped by 1 base and J by 8 bases, with 17 bases between them. Germline V gives CDR1 MGHRA, CDR2 YSYEKL. The CDR3 is made up of 15 amino acids. CDR3 DNA sequence: TGCGCCAGCAGCCAAGGACTGCAGCTTCAGGGGGGCTACACCTTC. It encodes CASSQGLQLQGGYTF.

The chain recombines TRBV11-2 with TRBJ1-1; 7 bases match TRBD1. With 2 bases clipped from V and 11 bases from J, the junction kept 8 bases outside the gene matches. The V gene's germline CDR1 is SGHAT and CDR2 FQNNGV. This CDR3 spans 13 amino acids. The CDR3 DNA is TGTGCCAGCAGCTTACACAGGGGCTCCTTCGCTTTCTTT. Translation gives CASSLHRGSFAFF.

This chain uses TRBV19 with TRBJ2-6, with D possibly matching TRBD2 (6 bases). The germline CDR1 and CDR2 sequences are LNHDA and SQIVND (reference sequence). Trimming took 6 bases from V and 1 from J, leaving 13 bases between them. This CDR3 region has 16 residues. The CDR3 spells CASSSGGFSGANVLTF. The CDR3 bases are TGTGCCAGTAGCTCCGGAGGGTTTTCTGGGGCCAACGTCCTGACTTTC.

The chain employs TRBV6-6 and TRBJ2-7; the match to TRBD2 covers 9 bases. The CDR3 has 15 amino acids. Germline CDR1 and CDR2: MNHNY and SVGAGI (reference sequence). Trimming at V came to 4 bases and at J to 3 bases, leaving 7 bases not matched to a gene. The CDR3 DNA sequence: TGTGCCAGCAGTTCAAGGCTAGCGGGACTCTACGAGCAGTACTTC. It encodes CASSSRLAGLYEQYF.

The chain is built from TRBV29-1 and TRBJ2-3; D gene uncertain. CDR1 and CDR2 from the germline V gene are SQVTM and ANQGSEA. Trimming shortened V by 6 bases and J by 0 bases, and 13 bases separated the two germline ends. The CDR3 extends over 14 amino acids. The CDR3 coding sequence is TGCAGCGTCGCCCGACAAACTAGCACAGATACGCAGTATTTT. Protein: CSVARQTSTDTQYF.

A note on this clone: Other DNA sequences in the sample encode the same CDR3. The chain uses TRBV7-9 and TRBJ1-1, with D uncertain. CDR3 size: 11 residues. Germline loops: CDR1 SEHNR, CDR2 FQNEAQ (reference sequence). Trimming shortened V by 4 bases and J by 4 bases, and 4 bases separated the two germline ends. The CDR3 protein is CASSSSTEAFF. CDR3 nucleotides: TGTGCCAGCAGCTCTTCCACTGAAGCTTTCTTT.

The chain employs TRBV11-2 and TRBJ2-2, with TRBD1 identical over 7 bases. The CDR3 has 15 amino acids. V shed 6 bases, J shed 1 base, and the junction held 5 bases outside the gene matches. Germline V lookup: CDR1 SGHAT, CDR2 FQNNGV. The CDR3 region is CASRPGQLNTGELFF. For the CDR3, the DNA is TGTGCCAGCAGGCCGGGACAGCTGAACACCGGGGAGCTGTTTTTT.

The rearrangement uses TRBV11-3 and TRBJ2-7; D is undetermined. The CDR3 loop spans 13 amino acids. The germline CDR1 and CDR2 sequences are SGHNT and YENEEA. Trimming took 5 bases from V and 3 from J, leaving 11 bases between them. CDR3 sequence reads: CASSKTQSYEQYF. The CDR3 coding sequence is TGTGCCAGCAGCAAGACTCAGAGCTACGAGCAGTACTTC.

The V call is TRBV4-1, the J call TRBJ2-2; 9 bases match TRBD2. This CDR3 has 14 amino acids. Germline CDR1 and CDR2: MGHRA and YSYEKL. The V and J ends lost 2 bases and 7 bases, in that order; junction bases with no gene match: 2. CDR3 loop: CASSQLAGVGELFF. CDR3 sequence (DNA): TGCGCCAGCAGCCAATTAGCGGGAGTCGGGGAGCTGTTTTTT.

The chain is built from TRBV3-1 (or the pseudogene TRBV3-2) and TRBJ2-7; tentatively, D is TRBD2 (5 bases). Germline V gene sequence: CDR1 LGHDT, CDR2 YNNKEL (reference sequence). The CDR3 spans 13 residues. V was cut by 3 bases and J by 6 bases, with 12 bases left in between. DNA for the CDR3: TGTGCCAGCAGCCACACCGGGAATTCCGAGCAGTACTTC. Translating gives CASSHTGNSEQYF.

This sequence joins TRBV7-2 and TRBJ2-4; D might be TRBD1 (5 bases). Trimming pared 1 base from V and 2 bases from J, leaving 9 bases between. The CDR3 loop spans 15 amino acids. Looked up from germline, CDR1 is SGHTA and CDR2 is FQGNSA. This chain's CDR3 is CASSLGGASKNIQYF. The CDR3 DNA reads as TGTGCCAGCAGCTTAGGTGGGGCATCCAAAAACATTCAGTACTTC.

This sequence joins TRBV24-1 and TRBJ1-5, with TRBD1 identical over 7 bases. This CDR3 has 15 amino acids. V lost 5 bases to trimming and J lost 6 bases; unmatched junction nucleotides: 9. Germline V gives CDR1 KGHDR, CDR2 SFDVKD. CDR3 region: CATSGRKGAGQPQHF. In DNA form, the CDR3 reads TGTGCCACCAGTGGTAGAAAGGGGGCCGGTCAGCCCCAGCATTTT.

The CDR3 DNA sequence: TGTGCCAGCAGTGAGTTTGGAGTCGGGCCCCAGCATTTT. It encodes CASSEFGVGPQHF. This chain uses TRBV6-1 with TRBJ1-5, with D unresolved. This CDR3 is 13 amino acids long. In germline, CDR1 is MNHNS, CDR2 SASEGT. V was cut by 3 bases and J by 9 bases, with 12 bases left in between.

The chain joins TRBV5-1 to TRBJ1-1; D call uncertain. The length of the CDR3 is 14 residues. Per germline, CDR1 SGHRS and CDR2 YFSETQ. Trimming pared 0 bases from V and 1 base from J, leaving 7 bases between. CDR3 amino acids: CASSLDDKNTEAFF. DNA for the CDR3: TGCGCCAGCAGCTTGGACGACAAGAACACTGAAGCTTTCTTT.

V gene TRBV19 combines with J gene TRBJ1-1; 7 nucleotides align to TRBD1. The length of the CDR3 is 14 residues. Germline V lookup: CDR1 LNHDA, CDR2 SQIVND (reference sequence). The trim removed 7 bases at V and 1 base at J, leaving 6 bases unmatched. CDR3 residues: CASNPGTENTEAFF. CDR3 bases: TGTGCCAGTAATCCCGGGACAGAGAACACTGAAGCTTTCTTT.

This clone was counted a single time. The CDR3 DNA reads as TGCGCCAGCAGCCAAGAAGACAGGACTCGAGAAAAACTGTTTTTT. Its translation: CASSQEDRTREKLFF. This chain uses TRBV4-1 with TRBJ1-4, with D perhaps matching TRBD1 (6 bases). Germline-derived CDR1 and CDR2 are MGHRA and YSYEKL. V was cut by 0 bases and J by 8 bases, with 13 bases left in between. The CDR3 length is 15 residues.

The gene calls are TRBV14 and TRBJ1-1; 9 bases are shared with TRBD1. Germline V gene data show CDR1 as SGHDN and CDR2 as FVKESK. The CDR3 is 17 amino acids. Trimming removed 0 bases from V and 0 bases from J; junction bases left unmatched: 5. The CDR3 DNA reads TGTGCCAGCAGCCAAGATGTTGGACAGGGGTTGAACACTGAAGCTTTCTTT. As protein: CASSQDVGQGLNTEAFF.

The V gene is TRBV30, the J gene TRBJ2-7, with 9 bases matching TRBD1. The CDR3 is 14 residues long. CDR1 is GTSNPN, CDR2 SVGIG, per germline (reference sequence). V dropped 1 base and J dropped 5; count of bases not matched to a gene: 6. In DNA form, the CDR3 reads TGTGCCTGGAGTGGGGACAGGGTTCAACACGAGCAGTACTTC. This translates into CAWSGDRVQHEQYF.

This chain's CDR3 is CASSLEAGPGLAVYEQFF. The CDR3, as DNA: TGTGCCAGCAGCTTAGAGGCTGGCCCGGGACTAGCGGTCTATGAGCAGTTCTTC. V gene TRBV7-9 combines with J gene TRBJ2-1; 11 bases map to TRBD2. Germline assignment: CDR1 SEHNR and CDR2 FQNEAQ (reference sequence). The CDR3 runs to 18 residues. J lost 8 bases, V lost 1 base, and 13 bases had no gene match.

V and J are TRBV7-2 and TRBJ1-1; 8 bases are a match to TRBD1. The J segment lost 12 bases and the V segment lost 5 bases, leaving 11 bases of the junction unmatched. The length of the CDR3 is 13 residues. Germline CDR1 is SGHTA and CDR2 is FQGNSA. CDR3 nucleotides: TGTGCCAGCAGCCTCGGGACAGGCCAATCCCCTTTCTTT. It is translated as CASSLGTGQSPFF.

The genes are TRBV12-3 or TRBV12-4 and TRBJ1-5; D remains unclear. This CDR3 has 13 residues. V was shortened by 6 bases and J by 0 bases, with 6 bases between the two germline ends. CDR3 bases: TGTGCCAGCAGCCTATATAGCAATCAGCCCCAGCATTTT. It codes for CASSLYSNQPQHF.

In this sample, this clone turned up once. The chain couples TRBV28 to TRBJ2-3; TRBD2 matches at 9 bases. From germline, CDR1 is MDHEN and CDR2 SYDVKM. V lost 3 bases and J lost 3; bases outside the gene matches: 19. This CDR3 has 20 residues. CDR3 nucleotides: TGTGCCAGCAGTTTCATCGGGTACGCGGGAGGGGGAAGTAGAACAGATACGCAGTATTTT. It is translated as CASSFIGYAGGGSRTDTQYF.

This chain joins TRBV6-8 and TRBJ1-1; 7 bases are shared with TRBD1. With 7 bases clipped from V and 5 bases from J, the junction kept 7 bases outside the gene matches. Germline V lookup: CDR1 MNHGY, CDR2 SAAAGT. The CDR3 totals 13 residues. CDR3 protein: CASNLTGVTEAFF. Written as DNA, the CDR3 is TGTGCCAGCAATCTAACAGGGGTTACTGAAGCTTTCTTT.